These T cell receptor beta chains were read from a single sample in a study of blood T cell repertoires in COVID-19. TCRdb's copy holds only in-frame clones and misses some; the assay was immunoSEQ multiplex PCR. Of around 90,000 clones in the sample, roughly 87% were seen once. Sequenced input: peripheral blood. The receptors derive from a male donor with acute or convalescent COVID-19. Each CDR3 is given with its conserved first and last residue. The D gene is left open where the match is weak. A row's size may be missing; if present it is once, few, many or a size class.

D,V,length,J,size,CDR3,DNA
-,TRBV12-3/TRBV12-4,13,TRBJ1-6,few,CASRRGYNSPLHF,TGTGCCAGCAGACGAGGGTATAATTCACCCCTCCACTTT
TRBD2,TRBV2,15,TRBJ2-3,-,CASTRRGGTTDTQYF,TGTGCCAGCACCCGCCGCGGGGGAACCACAGATACGCAGTATTTT
-,TRBV2,15,TRBJ1-1,once,CASSESQGWNTEAFF,TGTGCCAGCAGTGAATCACAGGGATGGAACACTGAAGCTTTCTTT
-,TRBV27,15,TRBJ1-5,-,CASSFGGVGNQPQHF,TGTGCCAGCAGTTTCGGGGGGGTCGGCAATCAGCCCCAGCATTTT
TRBD2,TRBV5-1,16,TRBJ2-5,-,CASSQTGTSGGETQYF,TGCGCCAGCAGCCAAACCGGGACTAGCGGGGGCGAGACCCAGTACTTC
-,TRBV12-3/TRBV12-4,13,TRBJ2-4,once,CASSLGGRGIQYF,TGTGCCAGCAGTTTGGGGGGGCGCGGCATTCAGTACTTC
-,TRBV24-1,15,TRBJ2-5,-,CATAYGEGPQETQYF,TGTGCCACCGCTTACGGAGAGGGCCCCCAAGAGACCCAGTACTTC
-,TRBV28,14,TRBJ1-6,-,CASSLFGRNSPLHF,TGTGCCAGCAGTTTATTCGGTAGAAATTCACCCCTCCACTTT
TRBD1,TRBV11-2,16,TRBJ1-2,-,CASSLEGGTGSYGYTF,TGTGCCAGCAGCTTAGAAGGGGGGACAGGGAGCTATGGCTACACCTTC
TRBD1,TRBV7-2,15,TRBJ1-1,few,CASSARQGAGTEAFF,TGTGCCAGCAGCGCCCGACAGGGGGCAGGAACTGAAGCTTTCTTT
-,TRBV2,14,TRBJ1-1,-,CASTIERGGTEAFF,TGTGCCAGCACCATCGAAAGGGGGGGGACTGAAGCTTTCTTT
TRBD1,TRBV2,17,TRBJ1-4,-,CASSVSGTGGRGEKLFF,TGTGCCAGCAGTGTTTCCGGGACAGGGGGCCGGGGTGAAAAACTGTTTTTT
-,TRBV19,12,TRBJ2-7,-,CASSDSSYEQYF,TGTGCCAGTAGCGACAGTTCCTACGAGCAGTACTTC
TRBD1,TRBV29-1,14,TRBJ1-2,few,CSVERTGGYYGYTF,TGCAGCGTTGAGCGGACAGGGGGCTACTATGGCTACACCTTC
-,TRBV14,17,TRBJ2-3,once,CASSQSQVAGGTDTQYF,TGTGCCAGCAGCCAAAGTCAGGTGGCAGGGGGCACAGATACGCAGTATTTT
-,TRBV19,14,TRBJ1-1,-,CASSISVRDTEAFF,TGTGCCAGTAGTATTTCGGTGAGGGACACTGAAGCTTTCTTT
TRBD2,TRBV2,14,TRBJ2-3,-,CASSSGGDTDTQYF,TGTGCCAGCAGTAGCGGGGGGGACACAGATACGCAGTATTTT
-,TRBV10-3,16,TRBJ1-6,-,CAISEGQGPNNSPLHF,TGTGCCATCAGTGAGGGGCAGGGGCCTAATAATTCACCCCTCCACTTT
-,TRBV5-1,14,TRBJ2-3,-,CASKETGSTDTQYF,TGCGCCAGCAAGGAAACAGGTAGCACAGATACGCAGTATTTT
TRBD1,TRBV6-2/TRBV6-3,14,TRBJ1-6,-,CASSTGAYNSPLHF,TGTGCCAGCAGTACAGGGGCCTATAATTCACCCCTCCACTTT
-,TRBV30,16,TRBJ2-3,-,CAWITGSDSSTDTQYF,TGTGCCTGGATAACGGGCTCGGACTCTAGCACAGATACGCAGTATTTT
TRBD1,TRBV5-1,13,TRBJ1-1,once,CASSSGQGTEAFF,TGCGCCAGCAGCTCGGGACAGGGCACTGAAGCTTTCTTT